A single sample is the source of the 27 T cell receptor beta chains below, sequenced in a study of T cells in Graves' hyperthyroidism and ophthalmopathy. RNA transcripts were the template for amplifying TCR beta CDR3 regions. HTBI primers were employed in a first-round RT-PCR of the TCR CDR3. A single record per CDR3 protein comes from TCRdb applying MiXCR to the multiplex PCR reads. The sample has about 500,000 distinct CDR3 sequences; around 16% are singletons. The sample was blood. These receptors all stem from a woman between 25 and 40 years old with Graves' ophthalmopathy.

The chain is built from TRBV11-2 and TRBJ2-7, with D uncertain. Trimming pared 1 base from V and 2 bases from J, leaving 12 bases between. This CDR3 contains 15 residues. CDR1 is SGHAT, CDR2 FQNNGV, per germline. The CDR3 protein is CASSLVSDLPYEQYF. CDR3 DNA sequence: TGTGCCAGCAGCTTAGTTTCGGACCTACCCTACGAGCAGTACTTC.

This clonotype was detected ten times or more. The chain has TRBV6-2 or TRBV6-3 and TRBJ2-5, with 9 bases lining up with TRBD1. Germline V gene data show CDR1 as MNHEY and CDR2 as SVGEGT. Unmatched junction bases numbered 4, after V lost 11 bases and J lost 3 bases. The CDR3 extends over 12 amino acids. The CDR3 DNA reads TGTGCCGGCGGACAGGGGAAAGAGACCCAGTACTTC. Protein sequence: CAGGQGKETQYF.

This sequence joins TRBV6-2 or TRBV6-3 and TRBJ1-1; D unresolved. Germline assignment: CDR1 MNHEY and CDR2 SVGEGT. Deletions cut 6 bases from V and 6 bases from J, with 20 bases between. The CDR3 covers 15 residues. The CDR3 DNA sequence: TGTGCCAGCAGCGGGAAAGGATCCATACTCCCTGAAGCTTTCTTT. Translation gives CASSGKGSILPEAFF.

This clonotype was seen more than once but under ten times. The V gene is TRBV6-1, the J gene TRBJ1-3; TRBD1 agrees at 7 bases. The germline gives CDR1 MNHNS, CDR2 SASEGT. V shed 7 bases, J shed 4 bases, and the junction held 10 bases outside the gene matches. The CDR3 runs 15 residues. In nucleotides, the CDR3 is TGTGCCAGCACCACATCAACAGGGGCAGGAAACACCATATATTTT. It yields the protein CASTTSTGAGNTIYF.

This clonotype showed up many times. The chain is built from TRBV11-3 and TRBJ2-1, with 13 nucleotides matching TRBD2. V lost 5 bases and J lost 7; bases outside the gene matches: 5. The CDR3 contains 15 residues. CDR1 and CDR2 from the germline V gene are SGHNT and YENEEA. CDR3 region: CASSQLAGGPNEQFF. CDR3 in DNA: TGTGCCAGCAGCCAACTAGCGGGAGGGCCTAATGAGCAGTTCTTC.

CDR3 in amino acids: CASRSRSRSGNTIYF. CDR3 bases: TGTGCCAGCAGATCTCGGTCGCGGTCTGGAAACACCATATATTTT. The V and J genes are TRBV27 and TRBJ1-3; D gene ambiguous. V gave up 6 bases and J gave up 1 base, with 13 bases separating them. This CDR3 is built from 15 residues. The V gene's germline CDR1 is MNHEY and CDR2 SMNVEV (reference sequence).

This clonotype was recorded a few times. The rearrangement links TRBV18 to TRBJ2-2; 9 bases are shared with TRBD2. Trimming removed 6 bases from V and 1 base from J; junction bases left unmatched: 12. CDR3 length: 18 residues. Germline V gene lookup returns CDR1 KGHSH and CDR2 LQKENI. The chain's CDR3 is CASSQLNLAGMNTGELFF. The CDR3 DNA is TGTGCCAGCTCGCAACTCAACCTAGCGGGAATGAACACCGGGGAGCTGTTTTTT.

This clonotype was counted ten times or more. The gene calls are TRBV7-2 and TRBJ2-7; D call uncertain. This CDR3 comprises 13 residues. Trimming shortened V by 0 bases and J by 4 bases, and 7 bases separated the two germline ends. Germline CDR1 is SGHTA and CDR2 is FQGNSA. The CDR3 loop reads CASSLAGLYEQYF. The CDR3 DNA is TGTGCCAGCAGCTTAGCGGGCCTTTACGAGCAGTACTTC.

This clonotype occurred a few times. The V call is TRBV7-9, the J call TRBJ2-7; TRBD2 matches 11 bases. Germline V lookup: CDR1 SEHNR, CDR2 FQNEAQ (reference sequence). The junction had 9 bases not matched to a gene; V was cut back by 5 bases and J by 3 bases. The CDR3 spans 16 residues. CDR3 protein: CASSHVTGTSGYEQYF. The CDR3 nucleotides are TGTGCCAGCAGCCATGTTACCGGGACTAGCGGCTACGAGCAGTACTTC.

This clonotype was observed many times. This sequence joins TRBV28 and TRBJ1-1; D ambiguous. This CDR3 contains 14 residues. Germline loops: CDR1 MDHEN, CDR2 SYDVKM. The germline V and J ends were trimmed by 1 base and 7 bases, with 13 bases remaining between them. The CDR3 DNA sequence: TGTGCCAGCAGTTTATTAACGGTCCCTTTTGAAGCTTTCTTT. Amino acids: CASSLLTVPFEAFF.

The chain employs TRBV29-1 and TRBJ2-3; TRBD1 aligns across 7 bases. After removal of 7 bases from V and 0 bases from J, the junction contained 10 bases not matched to a gene. The CDR3 contains 15 residues. The germline V gene has CDR1 SQVTM and CDR2 ANQGSEA. This CDR3 reads CSGIQGPASTDTQYF. The CDR3 DNA sequence: TGCAGCGGAATACAGGGGCCCGCTAGCACAGATACGCAGTATTTT.

The gene calls are TRBV12-3 or TRBV12-4 and TRBJ1-2, with D unclear. The CDR3 loop spans 14 amino acids. The V end lost 6 bases, the J end lost 6 bases, and 17 bases lay between the germline ends. The CDR3 coding sequence is TGTGCCAGCAGGCCTACACCGAACCGGAATGGCTACACCTTC. Amino acids: CASRPTPNRNGYTF.

The chain carries TRBV4-1 and TRBJ2-3, with 7 bases lining up with TRBD1. V gave up 5 bases and J gave up 8 bases; unmatched junction bases: 10. From germline, CDR1 is MGHRA and CDR2 YSYEKL. This CDR3 spans 14 amino acids. CDR3 sequence: CASSYEAQGSTQYF. The CDR3 DNA sequence: TGCGCCAGCAGCTATGAGGCACAGGGGAGTACGCAGTATTTT.

The sample holds a few counts of this clonotype. The chain links TRBV6-1 to TRBJ2-1; 10 bases fit TRBD2. V lost 8 bases, J lost 0 bases, and 22 bases stayed unmatched. Germline CDR1 MNHNS, CDR2 SASEGT. This CDR3 comprises 21 residues. CDR3 sequence reads: CASQTTGPPGLARSSYNEQFF. CDR3 in DNA: TGTGCCAGCCAGACGACGGGTCCCCCGGGACTAGCGAGGAGCTCCTACAATGAGCAGTTCTTC.

The V and J genes are TRBV15 and TRBJ1-2; 10 nucleotides line up with TRBD1. The germline CDR1 and CDR2 sequences are LNHNV and YYDKDF (reference sequence). There are 16 residues in the CDR3. J was trimmed by 2 bases and V by 2 bases; bases with no gene match: 5. The CDR3 nucleotides read TGTGCCACCAGCAGATCCGGGACAGGGGCGAACTATGGCTACACCTTC. It encodes CATSRSGTGANYGYTF.

The V gene is TRBV29-1, the J gene TRBJ2-1; 11 positions match TRBD2. Germline values: CDR1 SQVTM, CDR2 ANQGSEA. This CDR3 has 16 residues. V was clipped by 3 bases and J by 3 bases; unmatched bases: 7. The CDR3 loop is CSVDLTSGNLYNEQFF. The CDR3 region has the DNA TGCAGCGTTGACCTGACTAGCGGGAACCTCTACAATGAGCAGTTCTTC.

The chain employs TRBV20-1 and TRBJ2-7, with TRBD1 matching over 8 bases. The trim removed 3 bases at V and 6 bases at J, leaving 7 bases unmatched. This CDR3 contains 13 residues. Germline assignment: CDR1 DFQATT and CDR2 SNEGSKA (reference sequence). The CDR3 DNA is TGCAGTGCTAGGGAACAGGGGGGTGGCGAGCAGTACTTC. Amino acid sequence: CSAREQGGGEQYF.

This clonotype was seen repeatedly, ten times or more. The chain recombines TRBV20-1 with TRBJ1-4, with unresolved D. Germline CDR1 DFQATT, CDR2 SNEGSKA (reference sequence). The CDR3 contains 15 residues. V gave up 3 bases and J gave up 4 bases, with 15 bases separating them. The CDR3 region has the DNA TGCAGTGCTAGTCCCCCCGCGCTCGGTAATGAAAAACTGTTTTTT. Amino acid sequence: CSASPPALGNEKLFF.

In this sample, this clonotype turned up many times. The gene calls are TRBV2 and TRBJ2-7; TRBD1 is a possible D gene (6 bases). CDR3 length equals 12 residues. V was shortened by 9 bases and J by 2 bases, with 11 bases between the two germline ends. Germline lookup yields CDR1 SNHLY and CDR2 FYNNEI. Here the CDR3 DNA reads TGTGCCAGTGATGGGGGCCCCTACGAGCAGTACTTC. Translated, it gives CASDGGPYEQYF.

This clonotype was recorded a few times. The V gene is TRBV7-9, the J gene TRBJ1-5; a weak D match, TRBD1 (6 bases). The CDR3 sequence is 15 residues long. Between the trimmed V and J ends, which lost 5 bases and 5 bases, there was a span of 16 bases. CDR1 SEHNR and CDR2 FQNEAQ come from the germline V gene (reference sequence). CDR3 nucleotides: TGTGCCAGCAGCCCGGGAGGCAGGGGATATCAGCCCCAGCATTTT. It is translated as CASSPGGRGYQPQHF. The whole variable domain, filled in from reference TRBV7-9 and TRBJ1-5, reads DTGVSQNPRHKITKRGQNVTFRCDPISEHNRLYWYRQTLGQGPEFLTYFQNEAQLEKSRLLSDRFSAERPKGSFSTLEIQRTEQGDSAMYLCASSPGGRGYQPQHFGDGTRLSIL.

This clonotype was recorded many times. The CDR3 nucleotides read TGTGCCAGCAGAGAGACGGGACGCGACTATGGCTACACCTTC. Its protein is CASRETGRDYGYTF. The chain links TRBV28 to TRBJ1-2, with D possibly being TRBD1 (5 bases). In germline, CDR1 is MDHEN, CDR2 SYDVKM. V gave up 6 bases and J gave up 3 bases, with 14 bases separating them. This CDR3 spans 14 amino acids.

This clonotype was seen repeatedly, ten times or more. The genes are TRBV28 and TRBJ1-2; D ambiguous. Trimming took off 5 bases at V and 3 bases at J, with 10 bases between the two ends. This CDR3 is 13 amino acids long. Germline lookup yields CDR1 MDHEN and CDR2 SYDVKM. CDR3 bases: TGTGCCAGCAGTCTCCGGGGTCACTATGGCTACACCTTC. Translated, it gives CASSLRGHYGYTF.

The chain links TRBV11-3 to TRBJ2-2, with D unclear. CDR3 size: 14 residues. CDR1 and CDR2 from the germline V gene are SGHNT and YENEEA. V lost 5 bases and J 4 bases, leaving 11 bases between the germline ends. This CDR3 reads CASSTDPTTGELFF. Here the CDR3 DNA reads TGTGCCAGCAGCACGGACCCGACCACCGGGGAGCTGTTTTTT.

This clonotype was detected a few times. The V and J genes are TRBV5-6 and TRBJ2-7; D tentatively fits TRBD1 or TRBD2 (5 bases each). The length of the CDR3 is 15 residues. V was trimmed by 1 base and J by 2 bases, leaving 13 bases between them. CDR1 SGHDT and CDR2 YYEEEE come from the germline V gene. The CDR3 sequence: CASSLFGASAYEQYF. CDR3 bases: TGTGCCAGCAGCTTGTTCGGGGCGTCAGCCTACGAGCAGTACTTC.

The chain's CDR3 is CASSYDTANTGELFF. DNA of the CDR3: TGTGCCAGCAGTTACGACACCGCGAACACCGGGGAGCTGTTTTTT. The chain recombines TRBV28 with TRBJ2-2; no clear D. The CDR3 extends over 15 amino acids. V lost 4 bases, J lost 0 bases, and 9 bases lay in between. Germline CDR1 MDHEN, CDR2 SYDVKM.

This chain joins TRBV19 and TRBJ2-1; TRBD2 agrees at 11 bases. The CDR3 contains 18 residues. V was clipped by 5 bases and J by 3 bases; unmatched bases: 12. CDR1 is LNHDA, CDR2 SQIVND, per germline (reference sequence). CDR3 sequence (DNA): TGTGCCAGTAGTGCCGGGACTAGCGGTCCCTCCCTCTACAATGAGCAGTTCTTC. It yields the protein CASSAGTSGPSLYNEQFF.

This clonotype was seen many times. This chain links TRBV2 with TRBJ2-3; D not certain. The germline V gene encodes CDR1 SNHLY and CDR2 FYNNEI. V shed 11 bases and J shed 7 bases, with 10 bases lying between them. The CDR3 extends over 10 amino acids. The CDR3 loop reads CALLPHTQYF. CDR3 sequence (DNA): TGTGCCCTACTACCTCATACGCAGTATTTT.